This T cell receptor beta chain stems from a study of T cell repertoires in ileal Crohn's disease. Study at large: Median disease duration was about 8.2 years; roughly 40% smoked at surgery. Study-wide findings and caveats: Clonality above 26.8% at surgery always came with endoscopic recurrence.

After removal of 4 bases from V and 2 bases from J, the junction contained 5 bases not matched to a gene. Germline values: CDR1 MGHRA, CDR2 YSYEKL. This CDR3 has 15 amino acids. As concerns this clone: Its antigen remains unknown.

Per sample, about 480 nanograms of biopsy DNA were TCRB immunosequenced. Measured with immunoSEQ multiplex PCR; TCRdb has only the in-frame clones, and not every one. The sample holds 2,000 to 2,500 clones, approximately 96% seen once. The J gene is TRBJ1-3, the V gene TRBV4-1, with TRBD1 matching over 7 bases. This clonotype originated in an adult with Crohn's disease. Sequenced input: ileal tissue. CDR3 bases: TGCGCCAGCAGCCTCGCCGGGACAGCTGGAAACACCATATATTTT. This gives the protein CASSLAGTAGNTIYF.